The clone carrying this T cell receptor beta chain showed up just once. Its antigen is still unknown. The data were taken from a study of breast tumors, draining lymph nodes, adjacent tissues. Breast cancer patients provided tissue from their axillary draining lymph nodes. Study-wide results and limits: Tumors had less TCR diversity than lymph nodes, more than nontumor tissue. That most tumor T cells come from lymph nodes remained unproven.

TCRdb reprocessed the multiplex PCR reads with MiXCR, giving one entry per CDR3 protein. This sample has about 230,000 distinct CDR3 sequences, with about a third found just once. Looked up from germline, CDR1 is MNHEY and CDR2 is SMNVEV (reference sequence). V shed 5 bases, J shed 6 bases, and the junction held 8 bases outside the gene matches. This CDR3 comprises 15 residues. This rearrangement joins TRBV27 to TRBJ2-3; 10 nucleotides match TRBD2. Sequenced material: axillary lymph node tissue. This TCR was sampled from a female donor with breast cancer. Some clones in this sample may be carry-over from other donors' samples. The CDR3 reads CASSVASGSSDTQYF. In nucleotides, the CDR3 is TGTGCCAGCAGTGTGGCTAGCGGGAGTAGCGATACGCAGTATTTT.